This T cell receptor (beta chain) was identified during a study of cytomegalovirus exposure and HLA in healthy donors. Findings and caveats of the study: Cytomegalovirus-associated TCR beta chains were listed, numbering 150 to 200.

Amplification used 60 Vbeta primers and 13 Jbeta primers. Original methodology: In a later analysis, of 80 million to 90 million unique beta chains, roughly 9.9 million appeared in at least two donors. Libraries were prepared by immunoSEQ multiplex PCR; TCRdb keeps only in-frame clonotypes and omits some of them. From that table come the V and J calls and clone size; the DNA was used to work out D and trimming. Found here are about 120,000 clones, under 70% of them singletons; the top ten hold roughly 8.7%. A note on this clone: Its specificity is not known.

This CDR3 is built from 15 residues. The V gene's germline CDR1 is SQVTM and CDR2 ANQGSEA. The sample consisted of PBMCs. This chain joins TRBV29-1 and TRBJ2-5; 7 positions agree with TRBD1. The J call may be faulty, since TRBJ2-7 better matches the DNA end. The sequence came from a man in his thirties or forties in good health and CMV-seropositive. CDR3 amino acids: CSVAPDRRPSYEQYF. CDR3 coding DNA: TGCAGCGTGGCGCCGGACAGGCGCCCTTCCTACGAGCAGTACTTC.